This T cell receptor (beta chain) is drawn from a study of glioma-infiltrating T cells after dendritic cell vaccination. Method: immunoSEQ multiplex PCR; TCRdb's copy keeps in-frame clones and lacks some. Counted here are 100,000 or so clones, about 90% occurring once; the ten biggest clones make up more than 2.5%. Time point noted: after dendritic cell vaccination, including at tumor progression/relapse. Specimen: blood, collected after dendritic cell vaccination. The sequence was obtained from a human donor with glioblastoma.

The CDR3 is CASSLAGKGYTF. The CDR3 DNA sequence: TGTGCCAGCAGTTTGGCGGGGAAGGGCTACACCTTC. This sequence joins TRBV28 and TRBJ1-2; D unclear. This CDR3 is 12 amino acids long. Germline V gene data show CDR1 as MDHEN and CDR2 as SYDVKM. With 3 bases removed from V and 8 bases from J, the gap between germline ends came to 10 bases.